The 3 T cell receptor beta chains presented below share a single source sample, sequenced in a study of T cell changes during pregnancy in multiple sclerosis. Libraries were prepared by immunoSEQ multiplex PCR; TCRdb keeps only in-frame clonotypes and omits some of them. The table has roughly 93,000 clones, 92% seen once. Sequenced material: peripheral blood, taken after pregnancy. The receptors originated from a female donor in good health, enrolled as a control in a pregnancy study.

The CDR3 nucleotides are TGTGCCAGCAGCCAAACCTCCGGGACAGGGGGTGAAAAACTGTTTTTT. Protein product: CASSQTSGTGGEKLFF. The V gene is TRBV4-2, the J gene TRBJ1-4, with TRBD1 matching over 11 bases. The CDR3 totals 16 residues. V gave up 2 bases and J gave up 7 bases; unmatched junction bases: 6. CDR1 is LGHNA, CDR2 YNFKEQ, per germline.

The CDR3 sequence: CATSVRSGAGELFF. Written as DNA, the CDR3 is TGTGCCACCAGCGTTCGTTCGGGGGCCGGGGAGCTGTTTTTT. This chain joins TRBV15 and TRBJ2-2, with D possibly TRBD2 on 6 matching bases. Germline lookup yields CDR1 LNHNV and CDR2 YYDKDF (reference sequence). V shed 5 bases and J shed 6 bases, with 13 bases lying between them. This CDR3 is 14 amino acids long.

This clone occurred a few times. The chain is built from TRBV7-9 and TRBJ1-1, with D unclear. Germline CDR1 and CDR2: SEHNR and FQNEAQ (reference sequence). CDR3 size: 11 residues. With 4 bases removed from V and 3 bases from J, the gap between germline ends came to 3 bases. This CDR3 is CASSSYTEAFF. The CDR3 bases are TGTGCCAGCAGCTCGTACACTGAAGCTTTCTTT. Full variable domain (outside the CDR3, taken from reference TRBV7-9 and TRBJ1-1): DTGVSQNPRHKITKRGQNVTFRCDPISEHNRLYWYRQTLGQGPEFLTYFQNEAQLEKSRLLSDRFSAERPKGSFSTLEIQRTEQGDSAMYLCASSSYTEAFFGQGTRLTVV.